Listed here is a single T cell receptor (beta chain). Its target is unknown. These data belong to a study of cytomegalovirus exposure and HLA in healthy donors. Profiled with immunoSEQ multiplex PCR; TCRdb holds only in-frame clones, not every one. The table has roughly 330,000 clones, 87% seen once. Study-level results: Among TCR beta chains, those listed as cytomegalovirus-associated numbered 164.

The receptor comes from a woman in her twenties or thirties in good health and CMV-seropositive. Sequencing was carried out using PBMCs.

The CDR3 reads CASSLLPAAYSPLHF. The CDR3 DNA reads as TGTGCCAGCAGTTTATTACCAGCGGCTTATTCACCCCTCCACTTT. The rearrangement links TRBV28 to TRBJ1-6; D uncertain. The CDR3 loop spans 15 amino acids. CDR1 and CDR2 from the germline V gene are MDHEN and SYDVKM. V dropped 1 base and J dropped 8 bases, with 12 bases sitting between them.